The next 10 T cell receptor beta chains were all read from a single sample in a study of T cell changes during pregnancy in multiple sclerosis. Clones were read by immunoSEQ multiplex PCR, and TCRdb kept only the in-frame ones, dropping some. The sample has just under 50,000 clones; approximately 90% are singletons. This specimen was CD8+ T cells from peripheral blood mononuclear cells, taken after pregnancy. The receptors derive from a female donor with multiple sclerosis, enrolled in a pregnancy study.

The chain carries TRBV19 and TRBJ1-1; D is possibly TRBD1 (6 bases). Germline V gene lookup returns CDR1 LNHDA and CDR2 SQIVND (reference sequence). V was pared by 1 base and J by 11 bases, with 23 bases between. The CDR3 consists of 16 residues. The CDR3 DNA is TGTGCCAGTAGTATAGGGAAACAGGGCCGCAACTCGAGGGCTTTCTTT. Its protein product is CASSIGKQGRNSRAFF.

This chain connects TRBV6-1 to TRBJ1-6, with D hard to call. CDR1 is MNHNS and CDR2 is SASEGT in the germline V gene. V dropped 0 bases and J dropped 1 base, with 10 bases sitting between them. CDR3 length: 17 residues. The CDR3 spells CASSEAKGVSYNSPLHF. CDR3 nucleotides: TGTGCCAGCAGTGAAGCCAAGGGAGTATCCTATAATTCACCCCTCCACTTT.

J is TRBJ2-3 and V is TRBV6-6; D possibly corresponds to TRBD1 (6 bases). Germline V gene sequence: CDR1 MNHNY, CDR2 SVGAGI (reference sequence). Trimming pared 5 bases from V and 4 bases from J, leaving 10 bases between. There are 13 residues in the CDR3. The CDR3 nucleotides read TGTGCCAGCAGTCGACAGGAGCCAGATACGCAGTATTTT. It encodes CASSRQEPDTQYF.

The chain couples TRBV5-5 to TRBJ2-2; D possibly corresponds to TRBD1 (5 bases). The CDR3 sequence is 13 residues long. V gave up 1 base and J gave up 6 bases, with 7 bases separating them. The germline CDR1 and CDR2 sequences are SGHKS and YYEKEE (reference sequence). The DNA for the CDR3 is TGTGCCAGCAGCTTGTTGACAGCCGGGGAGCTGTTTTTT. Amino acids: CASSLLTAGELFF.

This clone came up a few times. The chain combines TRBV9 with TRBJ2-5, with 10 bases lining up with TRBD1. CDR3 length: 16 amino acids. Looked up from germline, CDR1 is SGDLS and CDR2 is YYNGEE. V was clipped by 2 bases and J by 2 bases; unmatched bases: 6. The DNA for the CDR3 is TGTGCCAGCAGCGTTCGTAAGGACAGGGGGCAAGAGACCCAGTACTTC. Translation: CASSVRKDRGQETQYF.

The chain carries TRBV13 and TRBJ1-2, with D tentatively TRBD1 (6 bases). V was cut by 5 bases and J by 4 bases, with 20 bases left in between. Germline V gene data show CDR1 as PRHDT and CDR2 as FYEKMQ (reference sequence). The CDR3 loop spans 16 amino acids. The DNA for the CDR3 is TGTGCCAGCAGCGAAATCAGGGGTGTTGTGATCTATGGCTACACCTTC. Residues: CASSEIRGVVIYGYTF.

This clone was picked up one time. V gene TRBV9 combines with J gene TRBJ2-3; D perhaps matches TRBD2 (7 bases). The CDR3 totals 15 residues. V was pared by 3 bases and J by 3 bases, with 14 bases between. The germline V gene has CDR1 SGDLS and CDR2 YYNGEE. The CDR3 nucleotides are TGTGCCAGCAGCGAGGGGGGGGCCGGTACAGATACGCAGTATTTT. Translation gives CASSEGGAGTDTQYF. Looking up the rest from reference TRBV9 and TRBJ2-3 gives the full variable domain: DSGVTQTPKHLITATGQRVTLRCSPRSGDLSVYWYQQSLDQGLQFLIQYYNGEERAKGNILERFSAQQFPDLHSELNLSSLELGDSALYFCASSEGGAGTDTQYFGPGTRLTVL.

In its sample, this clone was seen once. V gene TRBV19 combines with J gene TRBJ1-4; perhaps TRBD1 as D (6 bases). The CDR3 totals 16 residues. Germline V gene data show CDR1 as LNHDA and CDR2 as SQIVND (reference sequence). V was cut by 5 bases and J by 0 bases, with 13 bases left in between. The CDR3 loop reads CASSPPDRSTNEKLFF. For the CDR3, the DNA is TGTGCCAGTAGTCCCCCGGACAGATCAACTAATGAAAAACTGTTTTTT.

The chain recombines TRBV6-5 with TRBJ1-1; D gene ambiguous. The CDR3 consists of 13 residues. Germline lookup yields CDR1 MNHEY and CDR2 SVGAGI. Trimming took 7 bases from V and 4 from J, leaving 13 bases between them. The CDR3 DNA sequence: TGTGCCAGCAAGGAGGCGCTTGTCACTGAAGCTTTCTTT. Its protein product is CASKEALVTEAFF.

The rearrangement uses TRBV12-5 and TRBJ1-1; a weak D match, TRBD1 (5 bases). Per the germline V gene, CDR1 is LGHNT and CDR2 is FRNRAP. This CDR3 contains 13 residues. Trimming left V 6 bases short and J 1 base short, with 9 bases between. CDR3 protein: CASGPGGNTEAFF. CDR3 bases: TGTGCTAGTGGCCCCGGGGGGAACACTGAAGCTTTCTTT. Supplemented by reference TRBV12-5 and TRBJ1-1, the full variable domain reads DARVTQTPRHKVTEMGQEVTMRCQPILGHNTVFWYRQTMMQGLELLAYFRNRAPLDDSGMPKDRFSAEMPDATLATLKIQPSEPRDSAVYFCASGPGGNTEAFFGQGTRLTVV.